This T cell receptor beta chain stems from a study of blood T cell repertoires in COVID-19. As for the study in general: COVID-19 samples from acute and convalescent phases originated in the United States, Italy and Spain. T cells, B-cell-depleted T cells, or PBMCs supplied cDNA or gDNA.

This CDR3 region has 16 residues. The germline gives CDR1 SGHTA, CDR2 FQGTGA. Trimming removed 5 bases from V and 3 bases from J; junction bases left unmatched: 6. Assay: immunoSEQ multiplex PCR; the TCRdb copy retains only in-frame clones and omits some. The sample gives around 150,000 clones, approximately 90% of which show up once; 4.8% is in the top ten. Material: peripheral blood. This clonotype was sampled from a man younger than 40 with COVID-19, enrolled during active disease. The chain links TRBV7-3 to TRBJ2-7, with 14 bases fitting TRBD2. The CDR3 bases are TGTGCCAGCAGCCGGGGGACTAGCGGGAGACTCTACGAGCAGTACTTC. As protein: CASSRGTSGRLYEQYF.